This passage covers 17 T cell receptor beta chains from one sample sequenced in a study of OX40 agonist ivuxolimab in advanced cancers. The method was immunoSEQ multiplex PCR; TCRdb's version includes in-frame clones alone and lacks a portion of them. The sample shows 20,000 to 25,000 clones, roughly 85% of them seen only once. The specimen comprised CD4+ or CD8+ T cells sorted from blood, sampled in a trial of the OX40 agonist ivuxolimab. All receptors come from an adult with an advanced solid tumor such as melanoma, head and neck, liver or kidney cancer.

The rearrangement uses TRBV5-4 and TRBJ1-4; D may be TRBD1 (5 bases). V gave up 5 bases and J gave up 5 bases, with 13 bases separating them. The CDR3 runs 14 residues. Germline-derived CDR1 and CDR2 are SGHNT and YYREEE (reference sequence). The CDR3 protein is CASSFQGGNEKLFF. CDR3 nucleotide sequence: TGTGCCAGCAGTTTCCAGGGCGGGAATGAAAAACTGTTTTTT.

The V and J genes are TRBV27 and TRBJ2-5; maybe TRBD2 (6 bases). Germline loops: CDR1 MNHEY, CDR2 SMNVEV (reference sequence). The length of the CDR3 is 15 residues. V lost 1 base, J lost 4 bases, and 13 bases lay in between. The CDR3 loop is CASSLLSAGGETQYF. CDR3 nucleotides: TGTGCCAGCAGTTTATTATCCGCCGGGGGAGAGACCCAGTACTTC.

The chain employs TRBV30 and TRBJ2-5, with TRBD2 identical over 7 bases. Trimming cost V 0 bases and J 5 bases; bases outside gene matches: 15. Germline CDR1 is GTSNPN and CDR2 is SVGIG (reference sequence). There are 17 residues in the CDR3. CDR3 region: CAWSVLFGRAVLETQYF. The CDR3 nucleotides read TGTGCCTGGAGTGTACTTTTTGGGAGGGCCGTCTTGGAGACCCAGTACTTC.

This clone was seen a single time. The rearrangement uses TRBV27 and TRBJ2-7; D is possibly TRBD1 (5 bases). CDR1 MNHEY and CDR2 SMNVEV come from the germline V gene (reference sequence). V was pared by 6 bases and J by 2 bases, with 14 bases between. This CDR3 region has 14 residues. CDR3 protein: CASSLTQGTYEQYF. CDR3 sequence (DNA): TGTGCCAGCAGCTTGACCCAGGGTACCTACGAGCAGTACTTC.

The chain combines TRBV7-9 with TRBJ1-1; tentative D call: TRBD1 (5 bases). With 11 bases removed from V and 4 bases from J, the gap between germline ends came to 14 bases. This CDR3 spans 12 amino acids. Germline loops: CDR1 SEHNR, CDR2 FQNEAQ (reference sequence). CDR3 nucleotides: TGTGCCGGGAAGGGGTCGCGCACTGAAGCTTTCTTT. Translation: CAGKGSRTEAFF. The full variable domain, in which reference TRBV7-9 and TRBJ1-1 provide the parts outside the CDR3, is DTGVSQNPRHKITKRGQNVTFRCDPISEHNRLYWYRQTLGQGPEFLTYFQNEAQLEKSRLLSDRFSAERPKGSFSTLEIQRTEQGDSAMYLCAGKGSRTEAFFGQGTRLTVV.

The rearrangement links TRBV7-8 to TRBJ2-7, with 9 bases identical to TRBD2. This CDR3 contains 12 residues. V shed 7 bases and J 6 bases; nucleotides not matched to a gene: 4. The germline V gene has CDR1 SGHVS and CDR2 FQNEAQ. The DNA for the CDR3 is TGTGCCAGCAACCTACTAGCGGGCGAGCAGTACTTC. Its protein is CASNLLAGEQYF.

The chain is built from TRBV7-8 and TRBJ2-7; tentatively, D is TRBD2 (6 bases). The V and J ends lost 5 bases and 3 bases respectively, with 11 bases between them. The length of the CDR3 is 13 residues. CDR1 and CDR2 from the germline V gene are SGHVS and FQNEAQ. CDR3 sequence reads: CASSLVGGYEQYF. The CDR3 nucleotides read TGTGCCAGCAGCCTAGTGGGAGGCTACGAGCAGTACTTC.

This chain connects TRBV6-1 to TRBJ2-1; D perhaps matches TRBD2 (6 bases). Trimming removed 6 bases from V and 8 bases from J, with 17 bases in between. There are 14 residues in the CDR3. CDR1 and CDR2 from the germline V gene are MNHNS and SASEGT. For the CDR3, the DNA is TGTGCCAGCAGCAATCCGGGACTCTCGGATGAGCAGTTCTTC. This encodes CASSNPGLSDEQFF.

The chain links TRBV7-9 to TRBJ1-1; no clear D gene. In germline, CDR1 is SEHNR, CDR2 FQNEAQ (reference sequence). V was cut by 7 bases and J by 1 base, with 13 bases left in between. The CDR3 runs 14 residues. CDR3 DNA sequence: TGTGCCAGCACCCCTGGGTACGGGAACACTGAAGCTTTCTTT. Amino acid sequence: CASTPGYGNTEAFF.

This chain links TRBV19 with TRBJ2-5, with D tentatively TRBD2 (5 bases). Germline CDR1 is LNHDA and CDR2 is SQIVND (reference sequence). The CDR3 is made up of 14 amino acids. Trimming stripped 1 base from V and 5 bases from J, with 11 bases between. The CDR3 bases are TGTGCCAGTAGTATAGTGGCAGCTAGCGAGACCCAGTACTTC. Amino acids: CASSIVAASETQYF.

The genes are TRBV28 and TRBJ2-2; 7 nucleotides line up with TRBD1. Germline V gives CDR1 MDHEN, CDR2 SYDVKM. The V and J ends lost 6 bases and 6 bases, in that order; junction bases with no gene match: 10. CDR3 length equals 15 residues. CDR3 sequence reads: CASRENQGVSGELFF. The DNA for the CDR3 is TGTGCCAGCAGGGAGAACCAGGGGGTCTCCGGGGAGCTGTTTTTT. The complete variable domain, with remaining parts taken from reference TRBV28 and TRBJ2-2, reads DVKVTQSSRYLVKRTGEKVFLECVQDMDHENMFWYRQDPGLGLRLIYFSYDVKMKEKGDIPEGYSVSREKKERFSLILESASTNQTSMYLCASRENQGVSGELFFGEGSRLTVL.

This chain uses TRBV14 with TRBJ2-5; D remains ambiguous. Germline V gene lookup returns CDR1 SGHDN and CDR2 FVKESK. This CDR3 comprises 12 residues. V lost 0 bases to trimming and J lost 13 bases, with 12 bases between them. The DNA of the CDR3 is TGTGCCAGCAGCCAAGATTGGGCAGAGCCGTACTTC. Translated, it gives CASSQDWAEPYF.

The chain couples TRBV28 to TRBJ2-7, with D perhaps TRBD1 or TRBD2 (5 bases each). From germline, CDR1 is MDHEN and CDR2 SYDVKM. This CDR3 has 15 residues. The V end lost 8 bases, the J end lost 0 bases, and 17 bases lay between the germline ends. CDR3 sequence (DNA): TGTGCCAGCGCCACCGAGGGGATCCTCTCCTACGAGCAGTACTTC. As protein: CASATEGILSYEQYF. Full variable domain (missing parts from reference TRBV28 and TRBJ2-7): DVKVTQSSRYLVKRTGEKVFLECVQDMDHENMFWYRQDPGLGLRLIYFSYDVKMKEKGDIPEGYSVSREKKERFSLILESASTNQTSMYLCASATEGILSYEQYFGPGTRLTVT.

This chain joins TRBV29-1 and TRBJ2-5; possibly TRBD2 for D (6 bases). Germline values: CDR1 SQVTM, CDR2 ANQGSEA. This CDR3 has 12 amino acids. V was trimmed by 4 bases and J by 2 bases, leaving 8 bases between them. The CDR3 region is CSVGRVQETQYF. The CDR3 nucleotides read TGCAGCGTTGGGAGGGTGCAAGAGACCCAGTACTTC.

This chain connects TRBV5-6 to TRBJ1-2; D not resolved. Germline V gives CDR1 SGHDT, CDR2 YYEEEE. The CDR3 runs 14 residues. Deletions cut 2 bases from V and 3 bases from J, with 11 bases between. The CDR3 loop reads CASSFFAADYGYTF. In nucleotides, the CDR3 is TGTGCCAGCAGCTTTTTCGCGGCGGACTATGGCTACACCTTC.

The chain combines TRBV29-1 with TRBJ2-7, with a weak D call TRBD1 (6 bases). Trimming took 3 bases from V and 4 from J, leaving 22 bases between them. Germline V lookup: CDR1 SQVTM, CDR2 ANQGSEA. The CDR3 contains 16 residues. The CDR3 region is CSVEIAGANIQYEQYF. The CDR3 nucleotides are TGCAGCGTTGAGATTGCAGGGGCCAACATCCAATACGAGCAGTACTTC.

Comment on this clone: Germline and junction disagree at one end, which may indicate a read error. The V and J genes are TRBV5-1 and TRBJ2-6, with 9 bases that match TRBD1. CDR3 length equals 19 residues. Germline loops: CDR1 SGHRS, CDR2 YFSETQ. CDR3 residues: CASSLGIGDRVSGANVPTF. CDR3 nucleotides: TGCGCCAGCAGCTTGGGAATCGGGGACAGGGTCTCTGGGGCCAACGTCCCGACTTTC.